This entry is about one TCR beta chain. The sample's time point: after dendritic cell vaccination, including at tumor progression/relapse. Isocitrate dehydrogenase mutation was absent in all glioblastoma patients. The data originate from a study of glioma-infiltrating T cells after dendritic cell vaccination. Study-level background: Treatment, given 2003 to 2012, was autologous tumor lysate-pulsed dendritic cell vaccination.

The primer mix had 60 V beta and 13 J beta primers. Here immunoSEQ multiplex PCR was the method, and the copy in TCRdb shows in-frame clones only, minus some. The sample contains about 94,000 clones, 80% of which appear only once. This material consisted of blood, taken after dendritic cell vaccination. This TCR was sampled from a human donor with glioblastoma.

CDR3 protein: CASSFSGTGADTQYF. For the CDR3, the DNA is TGTGCCAGCAGTTTCTCCGGGACAGGGGCAGATACGCAGTATTTT. The chain combines TRBV28 with TRBJ2-3, with 10 bases lining up with TRBD1. The J segment lost 4 bases and the V segment lost 3 bases, leaving 4 bases of the junction unmatched. CDR3 length equals 15 residues. The germline V gene encodes CDR1 MDHEN and CDR2 SYDVKM. Combining the CDR3 with reference TRBV28 and TRBJ2-3 gives the whole variable domain DVKVTQSSRYLVKRTGEKVFLECVQDMDHENMFWYRQDPGLGLRLIYFSYDVKMKEKGDIPEGYSVSREKKERFSLILESASTNQTSMYLCASSFSGTGADTQYFGPGTRLTVL.